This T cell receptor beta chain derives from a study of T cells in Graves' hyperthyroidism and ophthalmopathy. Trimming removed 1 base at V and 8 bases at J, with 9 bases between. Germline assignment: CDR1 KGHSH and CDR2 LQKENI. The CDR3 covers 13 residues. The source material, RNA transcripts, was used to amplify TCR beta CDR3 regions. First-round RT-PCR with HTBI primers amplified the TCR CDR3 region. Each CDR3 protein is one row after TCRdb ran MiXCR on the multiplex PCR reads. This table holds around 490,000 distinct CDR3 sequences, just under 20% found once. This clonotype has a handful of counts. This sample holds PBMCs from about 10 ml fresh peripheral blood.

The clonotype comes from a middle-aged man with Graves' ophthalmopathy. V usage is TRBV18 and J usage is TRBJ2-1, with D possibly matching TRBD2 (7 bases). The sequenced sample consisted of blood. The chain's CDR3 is CASSPRGGDEQFF. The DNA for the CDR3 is TGTGCCAGCTCACCACGGGGGGGCGATGAGCAGTTCTTC. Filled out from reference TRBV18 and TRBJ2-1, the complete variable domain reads NAGVMQNPRHLVRRRGQEARLRCSPMKGHSHVYWYRQLPEEGLKFMVYLQKENIIDESGMPKERFSAEFPKEGPSILRIQQVVRGDSAAYFCASSPRGGDEQFFGPGTRLTVL.